The 7 T cell receptor beta chains presented below share a single source sample, sequenced in a study of shared clonotypes between healthy human individuals. Assay used: immunoSEQ multiplex PCR; TCRdb lists only in-frame clones, some missing. The sample includes some 2 million clones, around 95% of them seen just once. Specimen: naive CD4+ T cells sorted from blood. Subset in this sample: CD45RA+ positively selected. These TCRs come from a man aged 18 to 29 in good health.

The chain is built from TRBV2 and TRBJ2-5; D is possibly TRBD2 (6 bases). Trimming took 8 bases from V and 1 from J, leaving 11 bases between them. There are 13 residues in the CDR3. The germline CDR1 and CDR2 sequences are SNHLY and FYNNEI. CDR3 in DNA: TGTGCCAGCGCTAGCGATCGCCAAGAGACCCAGTACTTC. Its protein is CASASDRQETQYF. The complete variable domain, with remaining parts taken from reference TRBV2 and TRBJ2-5, reads EPEVTQTPSHQVTQMGQEVILRCVPISNHLYFYWYRQILGQKVEFLVSFYNNEISEKSEIFDDQFSVERPDGSNFTLKIRSTKLEDSAMYFCASASDRQETQYFGPGTRLLVL.

This sequence joins TRBV7-2 and TRBJ2-2; D may be TRBD2 (6 bases). V lost 8 bases and J 6 bases, leaving 19 bases between the germline ends. The CDR3 covers 15 residues. Germline V gives CDR1 SGHTA, CDR2 FQGNSA. CDR3 region: CASRPGTSMAGELFF. CDR3 DNA: TGTGCCAGCCGGCCCGGGACTTCGATGGCCGGGGAGCTGTTTTTT.

The chain carries TRBV21-1 and TRBJ2-1; TRBD2 is the table's D call and was not checked against the DNA. TRBV21-1 is listed as a pseudogene. This CDR3 has 16 residues. The CDR3 sequence is CASSRASGSSYNEQFF. The DNA for the CDR3 is TGTGCCAGCAGCCGCGCTAGCGGTAGCTCCTACAATGAGCAGTTCTTC.

This chain joins TRBV4-1 and TRBJ1-5; D might be TRBD1 (5 bases). Germline loops: CDR1 MGHRA, CDR2 YSYEKL. CDR3 size: 15 residues. Trimming shortened V by 4 bases and J by 2 bases, and 12 bases separated the two germline ends. CDR3 nucleotide sequence: TGCGCCAGCAGCCCGCCGGGGCGAGGCAATCAGCCCCAGCATTTT. It yields the protein CASSPPGRGNQPQHF.

In its sample, this clone was seen once. V is TRBV27 and J is TRBJ1-2; 7 bases map to TRBD1. V lost 5 bases to trimming and J lost 1 base; unmatched junction nucleotides: 10. The CDR3 runs 16 residues. In germline, CDR1 is MNHEY, CDR2 SMNVEV (reference sequence). The CDR3 nucleotides read TGTGCCAGCAGTAGCCCGGGGCGACAGGGTAACTATGGCTACACCTTC. This translates into CASSSPGRQGNYGYTF.

The chain carries TRBV11-2 and TRBJ2-1; 10 nucleotides agree with TRBD2. Germline CDR1 reads SGHAT; CDR2 reads FQNNGV. The length of the CDR3 is 16 residues. V lost 5 bases and J lost 4; bases outside the gene matches: 8. The CDR3 bases are TGTGCCAGCAGCCCATCACTAGCGGGGCTATACAATGAGCAGTTCTTC. Translated: CASSPSLAGLYNEQFF.

The genes are TRBV7-9 and TRBJ2-2; no clear D. V lost 2 bases and J lost 6, with 10 bases in between. The CDR3 spans 14 residues. The germline gives CDR1 SEHNR, CDR2 FQNEAQ (reference sequence). The CDR3 sequence is CASSLYEWSGELFF. CDR3 bases: TGTGCCAGCAGCTTATACGAGTGGTCCGGGGAGCTGTTTTTT.